These 27 T cell receptor beta chains were all obtained from the same sample, sequenced in a study of T cells in Graves' hyperthyroidism and ophthalmopathy. RNA transcripts were the template for amplifying TCR beta CDR3 regions. Using the HTBI primer set, a first-round RT-PCR was run on the TCR CDR3. TCRdb itself ran the multiplex PCR reads through MiXCR, one entry per CDR3 protein. The sample lists 620,000 or so distinct CDR3 sequences, roughly 14% occurring once. The sample taken for sequencing was blood. The receptors were sampled from a woman between 45 and 65 years old with Graves' ophthalmopathy.

CDR3 residues: CASSLDSPARAFF. The DNA of the CDR3 is TGTGCCAGCAGTTTGGACAGCCCAGCTAGGGCTTTCTTT. This sequence joins TRBV6-5 and TRBJ1-1; D possibly corresponds to TRBD1 (6 bases). This CDR3 contains 13 residues. Trimming took off 4 bases at V and 11 bases at J, with 17 bases between the two ends. CDR1 is MNHEY and CDR2 is SVGAGI in the germline V gene.

This clonotype was picked up many times. The rearrangement uses TRBV5-1 and TRBJ1-1; a weak D match, TRBD1 (6 bases). The germline V gene encodes CDR1 SGHRS and CDR2 YFSETQ. The ends were cut back, 5 bases at V and 1 base at J, with 12 bases in the middle. The CDR3 extends over 14 amino acids. The chain's CDR3 is CASRPGTSNTEAFF. Written as DNA, the CDR3 is TGCGCCAGCAGACCCGGGACATCGAACACTGAAGCTTTCTTT. The complete variable domain, with remaining parts taken from reference TRBV5-1 and TRBJ1-1, reads KAGVTQTPRYLIKTRGQQVTLSCSPISGHRSVSWYQQTPGQGLQFLFEYFSETQRNKGNFPGRFSGRQFSNSRSEMNVSTLELGDSALYLCASRPGTSNTEAFFGQGTRLTVV.

Ten or more counts support this clonotype. The rearrangement uses TRBV28 and TRBJ2-7; D is undetermined. CDR1 is MDHEN and CDR2 is SYDVKM in the germline V gene. The CDR3 has 13 amino acids. V gave up 5 bases and J gave up 5 bases, with 13 bases separating them. The DNA of the CDR3 is TGTGCCAGCAGTCCCCCCCTAGGGAACGAGCAGTACTTC. Its protein is CASSPPLGNEQYF. Full variable domain (rest looked up from reference TRBV28 and TRBJ2-7): DVKVTQSSRYLVKRTGEKVFLECVQDMDHENMFWYRQDPGLGLRLIYFSYDVKMKEKGDIPEGYSVSREKKERFSLILESASTNQTSMYLCASSPPLGNEQYFGPGTRLTVT.

This clonotype was counted at least ten times. The chain uses TRBV12-5 and TRBJ2-3, with TRBD1 matching over 7 bases. The CDR3 contains 15 residues. Germline assignment: CDR1 LGHNT and CDR2 FRNRAP. The junction had 11 bases not matched to a gene; V was cut back by 7 bases and J by 4 bases. The CDR3: CASVLGGAAADTQYF. CDR3 bases: TGTGCTAGTGTCCTAGGGGGCGCGGCAGCAGATACGCAGTATTTT.

This clonotype was seen at least ten times. The CDR3, as DNA: TGTGCCAGCAGCCGCGGGGCAGGGGACTATGGCTACACCTTC. Protein product: CASSRGAGDYGYTF. The chain couples TRBV7-9 to TRBJ1-2; maybe TRBD1 (6 bases). This CDR3 has 14 amino acids. V dropped 5 bases and J dropped 3 bases, with 13 bases sitting between them. Germline V lookup: CDR1 SEHNR, CDR2 FQNEAQ (reference sequence).

V and J are TRBV27 and TRBJ2-5; no clear D gene. CDR1 MNHEY and CDR2 SMNVEV come from the germline V gene (reference sequence). With 3 bases removed from V and 0 bases from J, the gap between germline ends came to 17 bases. This CDR3 spans 17 amino acids. CDR3 amino acids: CASSLGSSDEYQETQYF. Written as DNA, the CDR3 is TGTGCCAGCAGTTTGGGATCGAGCGACGAGTACCAAGAGACCCAGTACTTC.

This clonotype has a count of ten or more. V gene TRBV20-1 combines with J gene TRBJ2-3; 9 nucleotides match TRBD1. The CDR3 is made up of 15 amino acids. The trim removed 1 base at V and 3 bases at J, leaving 5 bases unmatched. Germline V gene lookup returns CDR1 DFQATT and CDR2 SNEGSKA (reference sequence). In nucleotides, the CDR3 is TGCAGTGCTAGAGGCGGACAGGGGCAGACAGATACGCAGTATTTT. Residues: CSARGGQGQTDTQYF.

This clonotype was observed at least ten times. The chain couples TRBV7-8 to TRBJ2-1; 14 bases map to TRBD2. The ends lost 1 base at V and 2 bases at J; junction bases unmatched: 7. The CDR3 spans 19 residues. CDR1 and CDR2 from the germline V gene are SGHVS and FQNEAQ. CDR3 sequence (DNA): TGTGCCAGCAGCTTAGTCGCGGGGACTAGCGGGAGCGCCTACAATGAGCAGTTCTTC. Translation gives CASSLVAGTSGSAYNEQFF.

The V and J genes are TRBV3-1 and TRBJ2-1; D call uncertain. Looked up from germline, CDR1 is LGHDT and CDR2 is YNNKEL (reference sequence). V was clipped by 1 base and J by 9 bases, with 13 bases between them. This CDR3 spans 14 amino acids. CDR3 region: CASSQVPYPSEQFF. For the CDR3, the DNA is TGTGCCAGCAGCCAAGTTCCTTATCCGAGTGAGCAGTTCTTC.

At least ten counts were recorded for this clonotype. The rearrangement uses TRBV5-1 and TRBJ1-1, with D possibly being TRBD1 (5 bases). Germline lookup yields CDR1 SGHRS and CDR2 YFSETQ. V gave up 2 bases and J gave up 2 bases, with 13 bases separating them. The CDR3 runs to 15 residues. The CDR3 nucleotides are TGCGCCAGCAGCTTCGACAGTTGGATAAACACTGAAGCTTTCTTT. Its protein product is CASSFDSWINTEAFF.

This clonotype was detected only a few times. The V call is TRBV6-5, the J call TRBJ1-4; D is unclear. The V and J ends lost 0 bases and 8 bases respectively, with 16 bases between them. CDR1 MNHEY and CDR2 SVGAGI come from the germline V gene. There are 16 residues in the CDR3. CDR3 nucleotide sequence: TGTGCCAGCAGTTACTCGTTCGGAGGTTCGGGGGAAAAACTGTTTTTT. This sequence encodes CASSYSFGGSGEKLFF.

The table lists this clonotype with many counts. This chain links TRBV7-2 with TRBJ2-7; 7 bases align to TRBD1. CDR1 SGHTA and CDR2 FQGNSA come from the germline V gene. CDR3 length: 14 residues. The trim removed 3 bases at V and 3 bases at J, leaving 5 bases unmatched. CDR3 DNA: TGTGCCAGCAGCTTCCGACAGGGAGTCTACGAGCAGTACTTC. Its translation is CASSFRQGVYEQYF.

Only a few counts were recorded for this clonotype. The rearrangement uses TRBV5-8 and TRBJ1-1, with 8 bases matching TRBD1. This CDR3 comprises 16 residues. In germline, CDR1 is SGHTS, CDR2 YDEGEE. J gave up 3 bases and V 1 base, and 8 bases lay outside the gene matches. The CDR3 DNA reads TGTGCCAGCAGCTTGCTGTACAGGGGGAAGCACACTGAAGCTTTCTTT. Its translation: CASSLLYRGKHTEAFF.

The J gene is TRBJ1-2, the V gene TRBV28; D remains unclear. V was clipped by 3 bases and J by 8 bases, with 7 bases between them. This CDR3 region has 11 residues. CDR1 is MDHEN and CDR2 is SYDVKM in the germline V gene. The CDR3 protein is CASSFFLGYTF. CDR3 sequence (DNA): TGTGCCAGCAGTTTTTTCTTGGGCTACACCTTC.

The sample holds many counts of this clonotype. The rearrangement links TRBV28 to TRBJ2-7; D ambiguous. The V gene lost 5 bases and the J gene lost 6 bases, with 14 bases spanning the gap. Germline CDR1 is MDHEN and CDR2 is SYDVKM. The CDR3 has 13 amino acids. The CDR3 loop reads CASSRSRYREQYF. Written as DNA, the CDR3 is TGTGCCAGCAGTCGCTCTAGGTACCGCGAGCAGTACTTC.

This clonotype has at least ten counts. The DNA is left out, because the CDR3 cannot be placed on it with certainty; the CDR3 is given as TCRdb lists it. The chain is built from TRBV12-3 or TRBV12-4 and TRBJ1-1; TRBD1 reflects the table's D call only, with no check against the DNA. The CDR3 comprises 15 residues, both ends counted. The CDR3: CASSSSGHMNTEAFF.

This clonotype was observed many times. This chain uses TRBV6-5 with TRBJ2-5; D assignment may be TRBD1 or TRBD2 (6 bases each). V lost 0 bases and J 5 bases, leaving 16 bases between the germline ends. CDR1 and CDR2 (germline): MNHEY, SVGAGI. CDR3 length: 16 amino acids. As DNA, the CDR3 is TGTGCCAGCAGTTACTCGAATCGGGGGCTCGGGGAGACCCAGTACTTC. Translation: CASSYSNRGLGETQYF.

This clonotype was counted ten times or more. V gene TRBV18 combines with J gene TRBJ2-5; D unresolved. The CDR3 totals 14 residues. Germline V gives CDR1 KGHSH, CDR2 LQKENI. Deletions cut 2 bases from V and 5 bases from J, with 12 bases between. This chain's CDR3 is CASSPSQSVETQYF. For the CDR3, the DNA is TGTGCCAGCTCACCATCACAGTCCGTGGAGACCCAGTACTTC.

Worth noting for this clonotype: With a much larger clone just one base away, this may be a read error. V is TRBV11-2 and J is TRBJ2-3, with TRBD2 identical over 15 bases. The CDR3 is 18 amino acids. The V gene end was trimmed by 7 bases and the J gene end by 0 bases; junction bases not matched to a gene: 8. Per the germline V gene, CDR1 is SGHAT and CDR2 is FQNNGV. CDR3 DNA: TGTGCCAGCATCATTAGGACTAGCGGGAGGGGAAGCACAGATACGCAGTATTTT. It is translated as CASIIRTSGRGSTDTQYF.

This clonotype was seen a handful of times. The V and J genes are TRBV2 and TRBJ2-7, with D tentatively TRBD2 (6 bases). CDR3 length: 13 amino acids. The germline gives CDR1 SNHLY, CDR2 FYNNEI. Trimming removed 4 bases at V and 3 bases at J, with 10 bases between. The CDR3 here is CASSVGSGYEQYF. The CDR3, as DNA: TGTGCCAGCAGTGTAGGTAGCGGCTACGAGCAGTACTTC.

At least ten counts were recorded for this clonotype. The V and J genes are TRBV12-5 and TRBJ2-7; 9 bases agree with TRBD1. V was clipped by 5 bases and J by 3 bases; unmatched bases: 11. CDR1 and CDR2 from the germline V gene are LGHNT and FRNRAP. There are 16 residues in the CDR3. This CDR3 reads CASGRSTGGYVYEQYF. The CDR3 coding sequence is TGTGCTAGTGGTCGCTCAACAGGGGGCTATGTCTACGAGCAGTACTTC.

This clonotype came up many times. CDR3 sequence reads: CASSFDRERNNEQFF. The CDR3 DNA follows: TGTGCCAGCAGTTTCGACAGGGAAAGAAACAATGAGCAGTTCTTC. This chain uses TRBV6-1 with TRBJ2-1; 7 positions agree with TRBD1. The trim removed 5 bases at V and 5 bases at J, leaving 9 bases unmatched. CDR1 and CDR2 (germline): MNHNS, SASEGT. This CDR3 is 15 amino acids long.

This clonotype was observed many times. This chain uses TRBV11-2 with TRBJ2-3; 8 bases are shared with TRBD2. The length of the CDR3 is 16 residues. J gave up 0 bases and V 8 bases, and 10 bases lay outside the gene matches. CDR1 is SGHAT, CDR2 FQNNGV, per germline. CDR3 sequence (DNA): TGTGCCAGCGGAACGGGGGGGGGGACTAGCACAGATACGCAGTATTTT. Its protein product is CASGTGGGTSTDTQYF.

The J gene is TRBJ1-1, the V gene TRBV7-9; possibly TRBD1 for D (5 bases). The V end lost 5 bases, the J end lost 0 bases, and 13 bases lay between the germline ends. Per the germline V gene, CDR1 is SEHNR and CDR2 is FQNEAQ (reference sequence). CDR3 size: 15 residues. CDR3: CASSPRQSMNTEAFF. The CDR3 nucleotides read TGTGCCAGCAGCCCAAGACAGAGCATGAACACTGAAGCTTTCTTT.

This clonotype was seen ten or more times. The chain has TRBV5-5 and TRBJ2-2, with D possibly TRBD1 on 6 matching bases. The CDR3 has 14 amino acids. Germline V gives CDR1 SGHKS, CDR2 YYEKEE (reference sequence). Trimming pared 2 bases from V and 5 bases from J, leaving 10 bases between. CDR3 DNA: TGTGCCAGCAGCTTAACAGGGCGGACCGGGGAGCTGTTTTTT. The encoded protein is CASSLTGRTGELFF. The full variable domain, in which reference TRBV5-5 and TRBJ2-2 provide the parts outside the CDR3, is DAGVTQSPTHLIKTRGQQVTLRCSPISGHKSVSWYQQVLGQGPQFIFQYYEKEERGRGNFPDRFSARQFPNYSSELNVNALLLGDSALYLCASSLTGRTGELFFGEGSRLTVL.

Many counts were recorded for this clonotype. CDR3 loop: CASSPWPSGSEQETQYF. DNA for the CDR3: TGTGCCAGCAGTCCCTGGCCTAGCGGCTCCGAACAAGAGACCCAGTACTTC. The chain employs TRBV6-2 or TRBV6-3 and TRBJ2-5; TRBD2 matches at 7 bases. Germline assignment: CDR1 MNHEY and CDR2 SVGEGT. The CDR3 is made up of 17 amino acids. J gave up 2 bases and V 5 bases, and 14 bases lay outside the gene matches.

The table lists this clonotype with a few counts. This sequence joins TRBV20-1 and TRBJ1-5, with TRBD1 as a possible D gene (5 bases). Trimming stripped 3 bases from V and 5 bases from J, with 23 bases between. This CDR3 is 17 amino acids long. The germline gives CDR1 DFQATT, CDR2 SNEGSKA (reference sequence). CDR3: CSASRGSSGAPYQPQHF. CDR3 bases: TGCAGTGCTAGTAGAGGAAGCAGCGGGGCACCTTATCAGCCCCAGCATTTT.